This T cell receptor beta chain stems from a study of patients and donors after allogeneic stem cell transplantation. TCRdb re-derived calls from the RT-PCR reads in MiXCR, one entry per CDR3 protein. This sample carries approximately 210,000 distinct CDR3 sequences, 41% of them seen once, and the ten largest clones take about 33%. Material: blood, either unsorted or a sorted T cell fraction (not recorded which). The source of this sequence is a human donor who was either an allogeneic HSCT recipient or a stem cell or donor lymphocyte infusion donor (not recorded which). It is not recorded whose cells these are; they may come from a transplant donor.

CDR3 sequence (DNA): TGCGCCAGCAGCCCCCAGACAGGGCCCTATGGCTACACCTTC. It is translated as CASSPQTGPYGYTF. The chain combines TRBV4-3 with TRBJ1-2; 7 bases agree with TRBD1. J was trimmed by 4 bases and V by 4 bases; bases with no gene match: 6. The CDR3 length is 14 residues. Per the germline V gene, CDR1 is LGHNA and CDR2 is YSLEER.